This TCR beta chain is from a study of T cell responses to AZD1222 COVID-19 vaccine. Germline V CDR1 and CDR2: MNHEY, SVGAGI. The V gene lost 5 bases and the J gene lost 2 bases, with 13 bases spanning the gap. CDR3 length equals 15 residues. TCRdb's copy holds only in-frame clones and misses some; the assay was immunoSEQ multiplex PCR. The sample gives approximately 96,000 clones, about 86% of which show up once; more than 5% is in the top ten. This chain uses TRBV6-5 with TRBJ1-3, with a weak D call TRBD1 (5 bases). This clonotype was sampled from an adult who received the AZD1222 COVID-19 vaccine. Here the sequenced sample was peripheral blood, taken 28 days after the second AZD1222 dose. CDR3 sequence (DNA): TGTGCCAGCAGTCTAACCGGGACGGCTGGAAACACCATATATTTT. As protein: CASSLTGTAGNTIYF.